This T cell receptor beta chain is from a study of identical twins. Notes on the study in general: Partial confounding of zero-insertion analyses by invariant MAIT and iNKT cells was possible.

Germline V gene data show CDR1 as GTSNPN and CDR2 as SVGIG (reference sequence). The CDR3 covers 14 residues. Trimming cost V 3 bases and J 0 bases, with 10 bases left between them. As concerns this clonotype: Its cognate antigen is unknown.

A universal primer site was incorporated via template switching, and the cDNA contained unique molecular identifiers. TCRdb reanalysed the 5' RACE reads using MiXCR and keeps one entry per CDR3 protein. The sample carries 1,800,000 or so distinct CDR3 sequences, around 33% recorded once. This sequence originates from a newborn girl in good health. Sequenced: cord blood. The V call is TRBV30, the J call TRBJ2-3; D gene ambiguous. The CDR3 protein is CAWRSAGSTDTQYF. CDR3 sequence (DNA): TGTGCCTGGAGATCGGCAGGTAGCACAGATACGCAGTATTTT.